The subject of this entry is one T cell receptor beta chain. The antigen is undetermined. This entry is derived from a study of tumor-infiltrating lymphocytes in primary liver carcinoma. Study at large: Read depth, roughly 3.5 to 8 million productive TCRbeta reads, did not differ significantly between tissues.

Notes on the study in general: The 250 largest clones made up significantly more of tumor than blood repertoires (p = 0.039).

The researchers produced TCR beta cDNA from 500 ng total RNA with a constant-region primer. ARM-PCR was slightly modified, and three nested multiplex PCR rounds with it gave rise to the TCR beta libraries. TRBV1-TRBV30 forward and Cbeta reverse primers drove the first two roughly 11-cycle rounds. Via MiXCR, TCRdb re-called the multiplex PCR reads, giving one row per CDR3 protein. Among 100,000 to 150,000 distinct CDR3 sequences, less than 80% were seen once, and the ten largest hold around 9.7%. The tissue used was unsorted bulk material of 20-30 mg. RNA and DNA were co-extracted from it with the AllPrep DNA/RNA mini kit. None of the patients had received treatment, and all had chronic HBV infection. There were five separate regions sampled from each tumor. Germline V gene data show CDR1 as SGHVS and CDR2 as FQNEAQ. The CDR3 runs 16 residues. Trimming removed 2 bases at V and 9 bases at J, with 20 bases between.

Source material: liver tumor tissue from sampling region 1. The sample's subset: tumor region T1, superior pole. The chain has TRBV7-8 and TRBJ2-1; maybe TRBD2 (6 bases). The origin of this receptor is a woman between 55 and 75 years old with primary liver carcinoma and hepatitis B virus infection. The CDR3 DNA is TGTGCCAGCAGCTTAAATGGGCTATCGGGAGTTAGTGAGCAGTTCTTC. As protein: CASSLNGLSGVSEQFF.